The TCR beta chain described here comes from a study of OX40 agonist ivuxolimab in advanced cancers. Across the study: An agonistic anti-OX40 (CD134) antibody, ivuxolimab, was used to treat the patients.

This CDR3 has 13 amino acids. Germline loops: CDR1 SEHNR, CDR2 FQNEAQ (reference sequence). The germline V and J ends were trimmed by 1 base and 5 bases, with 8 bases remaining between them. This clone is a singleton in its sample. Its antigen is currently unknown. TCRdb keeps only in-frame clones here, not all; method: immunoSEQ multiplex PCR. The repertoire holds roughly 80,000 clones, with roughly 90% as singletons. Whole-study findings and limits: Clonal expansion among partial responders at 0.1-3.0 mg/kg ranked near the lowest. The mean number of expanded clones was higher in CD8+ T cells than in CD4+.

The starting material was CD4+ or CD8+ T cells sorted from blood, obtained in a trial of the OX40 agonist ivuxolimab. The source of this sequence is an adult with an advanced solid tumor such as melanoma, head and neck, liver or kidney cancer. This rearrangement joins TRBV7-9 to TRBJ1-1; D is unclear. CDR3 sequence reads: CASSLEFVTEAFF. The CDR3 DNA reads TGTGCCAGCAGCTTAGAGTTTGTAACTGAAGCTTTCTTT.